This T cell receptor (beta chain) was sequenced in a study of cytomegalovirus exposure and HLA in healthy donors. Study context: Earlier results showed roughly 120 million unique TCR beta sequences derived from about 179 million T cells. Ancestry clustering placed 81% of a few hundred genotyped donors in the Caucasian-associated cluster. Study conclusions and caveats: Within the data, a cluster of highly shared sequence variants was likely a sequencing artifact.

Germline V gives CDR1 LNHNV, CDR2 YYDKDF (reference sequence). After removal of 5 bases from V and 5 bases from J, the junction contained 6 bases not matched to a gene. CDR3 length equals 14 residues. In its sample, this clone was seen once. The antigen remains undetermined. The PCR was carried out with 60 Vbeta primers and 13 Jbeta primers. Per the original data handling: Roughly 11 million shared chains were among about 80 million unique TCR beta chains counted in a later analysis. Only in-frame clones appear in the TCRdb table, and some are missing; sequencing was by immunoSEQ multiplex PCR. D and trimming were read from the DNA, whereas the V and J calls and clone size are those reported in that table. In the table there are 80,000 to 100,000 clones, more than 60% of which are singletons.

This chain joins TRBV15 and TRBJ2-7; 10 bases fit TRBD1. This TCR was sampled from a man over 45 in good health and CMV-seronegative. Sequencing was carried out using PBMCs. CDR3 protein: CATSFTGQGNEQYF. CDR3 in DNA: TGTGCCACCAGCTTCACGGGACAGGGGAACGAGCAGTACTTC.